The 22 T cell receptor beta chains given below trace back to one sample, sequenced in a study of shared clonotypes between healthy human individuals. Some clones are missing from TCRdb's copy, which holds only in-frame ones; the method was immunoSEQ multiplex PCR. This table holds about a million clones, about 77% found once. Sequences were obtained from memory CD4+ T cells sorted from blood. Sample subset: CD45RA-negative fraction. The receptors were sampled from a man aged 18 to 29 in good health.

This clone was seen a handful of times. CDR3 bases: TGTGCCAGCAGCGACGGTAACTCTGGAAACACCATATATTTT. Protein product: CASSDGNSGNTIYF. The chain carries TRBV6-5 and TRBJ1-3; D gene unclear. V was cut by 6 bases and J by 0 bases, with 9 bases left in between. There are 14 residues in the CDR3. Germline loops: CDR1 MNHEY, CDR2 SVGAGI.

The chain combines TRBV4-1 with TRBJ2-5, with 10 nucleotides matching TRBD2. Looked up from germline, CDR1 is MGHRA and CDR2 is YSYEKL. Trimming cost V 3 bases and J 4 bases; bases outside gene matches: 11. The CDR3 loop spans 17 amino acids. CDR3 sequence (DNA): TGCGCCAGCAGCCAGGGTCCGGGACTAGCGATGGTAGAGACCCAGTACTTC. Amino acid sequence: CASSQGPGLAMVETQYF.

Only a few counts were recorded for this clone. The chain has TRBV11-2 and TRBJ2-7; D not resolved. This CDR3 comprises 11 residues. Trimming shortened V by 1 base and J by 5 bases, and 3 bases separated the two germline ends. CDR1 and CDR2 (germline): SGHAT, FQNNGV. CDR3 sequence (DNA): TGTGCCAGCAGCTTAGCCCACGAGCAGTACTTC. Translation: CASSLAHEQYF.

This clone showed up many times. The V gene is TRBV30, the J gene TRBJ2-3; D is ambiguous. Germline CDR1 and CDR2: GTSNPN and SVGIG (reference sequence). This CDR3 contains 14 residues. Trimming shortened V by 0 bases and J by 2 bases, and 9 bases separated the two germline ends. CDR3: CAWSVGQHTDTQYF. The CDR3 DNA reads TGTGCCTGGAGTGTAGGCCAGCACACAGATACGCAGTATTTT.

This chain uses TRBV5-1 with TRBJ2-7; either TRBD1 or TRBD2 may supply D (5 bases each). The V end lost 3 bases, the J end lost 1 base, and 14 bases lay between the germline ends. Germline loops: CDR1 SGHRS, CDR2 YFSETQ. This CDR3 contains 15 residues. The CDR3 region has the DNA TGCGCCAGCAGCTGGGGACCAGGGCCGTCCTACGAGCAGTACTTC. Its protein product is CASSWGPGPSYEQYF. The whole variable domain, remainder taken from reference TRBV5-1 and TRBJ2-7, is KAGVTQTPRYLIKTRGQQVTLSCSPISGHRSVSWYQQTPGQGLQFLFEYFSETQRNKGNFPGRFSGRQFSNSRSEMNVSTLELGDSALYLCASSWGPGPSYEQYFGPGTRLTVT.

The chain recombines TRBV28 with TRBJ2-5; TRBD1 matches 7 bases. The V gene's germline CDR1 is MDHEN and CDR2 SYDVKM. J was trimmed by 5 bases and V by 10 bases; bases with no gene match: 10. There are 13 residues in the CDR3. CDR3 sequence reads: CATADRVDETQYF. Written as DNA, the CDR3 is TGTGCCACAGCAGACAGGGTGGACGAGACCCAGTACTTC.

The rearrangement links TRBV5-4 to TRBJ1-2; 7 bases agree with TRBD1. J gave up 0 bases and V 2 bases, and 4 bases lay outside the gene matches. The CDR3 is 15 residues long. In germline, CDR1 is SGHNT, CDR2 YYREEE (reference sequence). The CDR3 loop reads CASSLTGESNYGYTF. DNA of the CDR3: TGTGCCAGCAGCTTAACAGGGGAGTCTAACTATGGCTACACCTTC.

As regards this clone: One junction end does not reproduce the germline sequence, and a read error may be involved. J is TRBJ2-7 and V is TRBV9; 7 bases align to TRBD2. This CDR3 is 12 amino acids long. Germline CDR1 and CDR2: SGDLS and YYNGEE. DNA of the CDR3: TGTGCCAGTAGCGGGCCGGGGGGCGAGCAGTACTTC. It is translated as CASSGPGGEQYF.

The chain employs TRBV5-6 and TRBJ1-4; D is uncertain. V gave up 2 bases and J gave up 1 base, with 6 bases separating them. Per germline, CDR1 SGHDT and CDR2 YYEEEE. CDR3 length: 14 amino acids. DNA of the CDR3: TGTGCCAGCAGCTTAAGGGTAACTAATGAAAAACTGTTTTTT. This encodes CASSLRVTNEKLFF.

Details on this clone: The limits of the CDR3 on the DNA are not certain, so only TCRdb's listed CDR3 is given. J is TRBJ2-4 and V is TRBV6-1; the D call in the table, TRBD2, was not verified against the DNA. CDR1 is MNHNS and CDR2 is SASEGT in the germline V gene. The CDR3 region is 13 residues in length, termini included. The CDR3 loop reads CASTFGSGGIQYF.

This clone was detected only a few times. The chain employs TRBV2 and TRBJ1-2; 12 bases fit TRBD1. V dropped 5 bases and J dropped 8; count of bases not matched to a gene: 6. The CDR3 consists of 14 residues. From germline, CDR1 is SNHLY and CDR2 FYNNEI. This CDR3 is CASSTGQGAGGYTF. Here the CDR3 DNA reads TGTGCCAGCAGTACGGGACAGGGGGCAGGCGGCTACACCTTC.

This chain uses TRBV28 with TRBJ2-2, with D uncertain. V lost 6 bases, J lost 4 bases, and 12 bases lay in between. CDR3 length: 14 residues. Per the germline V gene, CDR1 is MDHEN and CDR2 is SYDVKM. CDR3 in DNA: TGTGCCAGCAGCCCCATCGGTGGCACCGGGGAGCTGTTTTTT. Translating it yields CASSPIGGTGELFF.

The J gene is TRBJ1-6, the V gene TRBV6-5; D gene ambiguous. CDR3 length equals 14 residues. V was cut by 5 bases and J by 6 bases, with 11 bases left in between. Germline lookup yields CDR1 MNHEY and CDR2 SVGAGI. The CDR3 loop reads CASSVVGGNSPLHF. In DNA form, the CDR3 reads TGTGCCAGCAGTGTCGTAGGAGGTAATTCACCCCTCCACTTT.

This chain connects TRBV7-6 to TRBJ2-5; TRBD2 matches at 11 bases. V trimming: 4 bases; J trimming: 5 bases; junction bases outside the gene matches: 6. Germline CDR1 reads SGHVS; CDR2 reads FNYEAQ. The CDR3 is made up of 15 amino acids. The CDR3 bases are TGTGCCAGCAGCTCAACTAGCGGGAGTTGGGAGACCCAGTACTTC. This translates into CASSSTSGSWETQYF.

As for this clone: The same CDR3 also results from other DNA sequences found in this sample. J is TRBJ2-7 and V is TRBV11-2; 8 nucleotides match TRBD1. The V and J ends lost 5 bases and 2 bases, in that order; junction bases with no gene match: 8. The CDR3 has 15 residues. Germline-derived CDR1 and CDR2 are SGHAT and FQNNGV. The CDR3 DNA reads TGTGCCAGCAGCCTTGCTAGGGACAGGCCCTACGAGCAGTACTTC. Translating it yields CASSLARDRPYEQYF.

This clone was seen ten or more times. The chain couples TRBV6-1 to TRBJ2-5, with TRBD1 identical over 7 bases. The CDR3 covers 15 residues. CDR1 and CDR2 from the germline V gene are MNHNS and SASEGT. Losses at the gene ends were 7 bases for V and 1 base for J; bases not matched to a gene: 9. The CDR3, as DNA: TGTGCCAGCACCACCGGGACAGTTGGCCAAGAGACCCAGTACTTC. Amino acid sequence: CASTTGTVGQETQYF.

This chain connects TRBV7-2 to TRBJ2-3; 8 nucleotides align to TRBD2. This CDR3 region has 15 residues. With 3 bases clipped from V and 4 bases from J, the junction kept 6 bases outside the gene matches. Germline V gene lookup returns CDR1 SGHTA and CDR2 FQGNSA. CDR3 sequence: CASSLILAGADTQYF. CDR3 DNA sequence: TGTGCCAGCAGCTTGATCCTAGCGGGCGCAGATACGCAGTATTTT.

This rearrangement joins TRBV7-2 to TRBJ1-5; 11 bases map to TRBD1. The ends lost 6 bases at V and 4 bases at J; junction bases unmatched: 8. Germline-derived CDR1 and CDR2 are SGHTA and FQGNSA. The CDR3 sequence is 16 residues long. CDR3 sequence reads: CASSLLGTGGNQPQHF. In DNA, the CDR3 is TGTGCCAGCAGTTTACTTGGGACAGGGGGGAATCAGCCCCAGCATTTT.

The rearrangement uses TRBV11-2 and TRBJ2-2; the match to TRBD2 covers 12 bases. This CDR3 spans 15 amino acids. Trimming took 5 bases from V and 3 from J; bases not matched to a gene: 1. Germline V CDR1 and CDR2: SGHAT, FQNNGV. The CDR3 sequence: CASSRLAGDTGELFF. The CDR3 DNA is TGTGCCAGCAGCCGACTAGCGGGAGACACCGGGGAGCTGTTTTTT.

The J gene is TRBJ2-3, the V gene TRBV5-4, with 8 bases aligning to TRBD2. The CDR3 totals 17 residues. Unmatched junction bases numbered 13, after V lost 5 bases and J lost 2 bases. The V gene's germline CDR1 is SGHNT and CDR2 YYREEE (reference sequence). This CDR3 reads CASRSGGGRQDTDTQYF. As DNA, the CDR3 is TGTGCCAGCAGGTCTGGGGGCGGGAGGCAAGACACAGATACGCAGTATTTT.

The rearrangement joins TRBV28 to TRBJ1-5; D is uncertain. V lost 2 bases and J 8 bases, leaving 10 bases between the germline ends. The CDR3 spans 13 residues. Germline CDR1 MDHEN, CDR2 SYDVKM. The DNA for the CDR3 is TGTGCCAGCAGTTTAAGGCCGATTGAGCCCCAGCATTTT. As protein: CASSLRPIEPQHF.

In this sample, this clone turned up a few times. This chain uses TRBV5-1 with TRBJ2-6; no clear D. The CDR3 covers 16 residues. Looked up from germline, CDR1 is SGHRS and CDR2 is YFSETQ. Trimming took off 0 bases at V and 0 bases at J, with 7 bases between the two ends. The CDR3 spells CASSLETTSGANVLTF. In DNA, the CDR3 is TGCGCCAGCAGCTTGGAGACGACCTCTGGGGCCAACGTCCTGACTTTC.